A selection of T cell receptor beta chains follows, all from one sample in a study of blood T cells in healthy people across ages. Each CDR3 protein gets one entry after TCRdb re-called the 5' RACE reads with MiXCR. Of about 1,600,000 distinct CDR3 sequences listed, 42% are singletons. The sequenced sample was blood. The source is a woman aged 18-35 years in good health. Both conserved end residues are part of each CDR3. The D gene is left open where the match is weak. Not every row has a clone size; where given, it reads once, few, many or a size class.

>TRBV7-8|TRBD2|TRBJ2-1|few
CASSLYTSGGASYNEQFF
TGTGCCAGCAGCCTCTATACTAGCGGGGGCGCTTCCTACAATGAGCAGTTCTTC
>TRBV12-3/TRBV12-4|-|TRBJ2-1|few
CASSFRGGDSYNEQFF
TGTGCCAGCAGTTTCCGTGGCGGGGACTCCTACAATGAGCAGTTCTTC
>TRBV12-3/TRBV12-4|TRBD1|TRBJ2-3|-
CASSPGTVKGDTQYF
TGTGCCAGCAGCCCCGGGACAGTTAAGGGGGATACGCAGTATTTT
>TRBV4-1|TRBD2|TRBJ2-3|-
CASSQDGRGVDTQYF
TGCGCCAGCAGCCAAGATGGGAGGGGCGTAGATACGCAGTATTTT
>TRBV6-1|TRBD1|TRBJ1-1|-
CASGQVFSTEAFF
TGTGCCAGCGGACAGGTTTTTTCGACTGAAGCTTTCTTT
>TRBV2|-|TRBJ1-2|-
CASSQRQVQGSYGYTF
TGTGCCAGCAGCCAGAGACAGGTCCAAGGGTCCTATGGCTACACCTTC
>TRBV7-2|TRBD2|TRBJ2-5|few
CASSLGTSGSGETQYF
TGTGCCAGCAGCTTAGGGACTAGCGGGAGTGGGGAGACCCAGTACTTC
>TRBV28|TRBD1|TRBJ1-2|-
CASSLTQGTYGYTF
TGTGCCAGCAGTTTAACACAGGGGACATATGGCTACACCTTC
>TRBV7-3|TRBD1|TRBJ2-7|-
CASSATVTGGRYEQYF
TGTGCCAGCAGCGCGACCGTTACAGGGGGAAGGTACGAGCAGTACTTC
>TRBV19|-|TRBJ1-1|once
CASSAGHTPDTEAFF
TGTGCCAGTAGTGCCGGACATACACCCGACACTGAAGCTTTCTTT
>TRBV12-3/TRBV12-4|-|TRBJ1-1|few
CASSFFSAGVGNTEAFF
TGTGCCAGCAGTTTTTTTTCGGCAGGGGTGGGGAACACTGAAGCTTTCTTT
>TRBV20-1|-|TRBJ2-3|few
CSAPDYLGTDTQYF
TGCAGTGCCCCGGACTACCTCGGCACAGATACGCAGTATTTT
>TRBV4-1|-|TRBJ1-4|few
CASSPAQGFGEKLFF
TGCGCCAGCAGCCCGGCCCAGGGGTTTGGCGAAAAACTGTTTTTT
>TRBV11-2|-|TRBJ2-7|few
CASSPSGTTYSYEQYF
TGTGCCAGCAGCCCCTCCGGGACAACCTACTCCTACGAGCAGTACTTC
>TRBV20-1|TRBD1|TRBJ2-7|-
CSAVGTGFAEQYF
TGCAGTGCTGTGGGGACAGGGTTTGCCGAGCAGTACTTC
>TRBV6-5|TRBD2|TRBJ2-1|few
CASRSEAGVEQFF
TGTGCCAGCAGATCCGAAGCGGGGGTGGAGCAGTTCTTC
>TRBV7-2|-|TRBJ2-2|-
CASSLGRSTGELFF
TGTGCCAGCAGCTTGGGCCGTAGCACCGGGGAGCTGTTTTTT
>TRBV9|TRBD2|TRBJ2-1|-
CASSIRGEAQETQFF
TGTGCCAGCAGCATCCGGGGGGAAGCCCAAGAGACCCAGTTCTTC
>TRBV2|-|TRBJ2-7|few
CASRRADTYNEQYF
TGTGCCAGCAGAAGGGCCGACACCTACAATGAGCAGTACTTC
>TRBV15|TRBD1|TRBJ1-5|-
CATSGGRQGNQPQHF
TGTGCCACCAGCGGAGGAAGACAGGGGAATCAGCCCCAGCATTTT
>TRBV20-1|-|TRBJ2-2|few
CSGLGGENTGELFF
TGCAGTGGATTAGGCGGGGAGAACACCGGGGAGCTGTTTTTT
>TRBV24-1|-|TRBJ2-1|-
CATHHGYEQFF
TGTGCCACCCACCACGGGTATGAGCAGTTCTTC
>TRBV11-2|TRBD2|TRBJ2-5|-
CASSLGTGTSGVTQYF
TGTGCCAGCAGCTTAGGCACCGGGACTAGTGGGGTCACCCAGTACTTC
>TRBV7-8|TRBD2|TRBJ2-5|once
CASSLAALLAGGPNEQYF
TGTGCCAGCAGCTTAGCAGCTTTACTAGCGGGAGGGCCCAATGAGCAGTACTTC
>TRBV6-2/TRBV6-3|-|TRBJ2-3|-
CASKLRLSPDTQYF
TGTGCCAGCAAACTACGTCTATCCCCAGATACGCAGTATTTT
>TRBV4-1|-|TRBJ2-2|few
CASSQETPRTGELFF
TGCGCCAGCAGCCAAGAGACCCCTCGGACCGGGGAGCTGTTTTTT
>TRBV7-2|-|TRBJ2-3|-
CASSPPREAQYF
TGTGCCAGCAGCCCGCCTCGGGAAGCGCAGTATTTT
>TRBV14|-|TRBJ2-5|many
CASSRQGLTQETQYF
TGTGCCAGCAGCCGTCAGGGCTTAACCCAAGAGACCCAGTACTTC
>TRBV7-6|-|TRBJ2-1|few
CASSLISRDEQFF
TGTGCCAGCAGTCTGATATCTCGGGATGAGCAGTTCTTC
>TRBV6-2/TRBV6-3|-|TRBJ2-1|-
CASSYQALGEQFF
TGTGCCAGCAGTTACCAGGCGTTGGGTGAGCAGTTCTTC
>TRBV27|-|TRBJ1-6|-
CASSLLGGNSPLHF
TGTGCCAGCAGTTTATTGGGTGGCAATTCACCCCTCCACTTT
>TRBV24-1|TRBD1|TRBJ2-1|-
CATSDYWTGEQFF
TGTGCCACCAGTGATTATTGGACAGGAGAGCAGTTCTTC
>TRBV4-1|-|TRBJ2-3|few
CASSQEARQGGDTQYF
TGCGCCAGCAGCCAAGAAGCACGCCAGGGGGGAGATACGCAGTATTTT
>TRBV29-1|-|TRBJ1-4|-
CSVVEWMYREDEKLFF
TGCAGCGTTGTGGAGTGGATGTACAGGGAGGATGAAAAACTGTTTTTT
>TRBV2|-|TRBJ1-1|-
CAHRGPGRTEAFF
TGTGCCCATCGGGGGCCTGGGAGAACTGAAGCTTTCTTT
>TRBV3-1|TRBD2|TRBJ2-1|-
CASSPVTSRANEQFF
TGTGCCAGCAGCCCTGTGACTAGCCGTGCAAATGAGCAGTTCTTC
>TRBV7-9|-|TRBJ1-1|many
CASSLRGVNTEAFF
TGTGCCAGCAGCTTGCGGGGGGTGAACACTGAAGCTTTCTTT